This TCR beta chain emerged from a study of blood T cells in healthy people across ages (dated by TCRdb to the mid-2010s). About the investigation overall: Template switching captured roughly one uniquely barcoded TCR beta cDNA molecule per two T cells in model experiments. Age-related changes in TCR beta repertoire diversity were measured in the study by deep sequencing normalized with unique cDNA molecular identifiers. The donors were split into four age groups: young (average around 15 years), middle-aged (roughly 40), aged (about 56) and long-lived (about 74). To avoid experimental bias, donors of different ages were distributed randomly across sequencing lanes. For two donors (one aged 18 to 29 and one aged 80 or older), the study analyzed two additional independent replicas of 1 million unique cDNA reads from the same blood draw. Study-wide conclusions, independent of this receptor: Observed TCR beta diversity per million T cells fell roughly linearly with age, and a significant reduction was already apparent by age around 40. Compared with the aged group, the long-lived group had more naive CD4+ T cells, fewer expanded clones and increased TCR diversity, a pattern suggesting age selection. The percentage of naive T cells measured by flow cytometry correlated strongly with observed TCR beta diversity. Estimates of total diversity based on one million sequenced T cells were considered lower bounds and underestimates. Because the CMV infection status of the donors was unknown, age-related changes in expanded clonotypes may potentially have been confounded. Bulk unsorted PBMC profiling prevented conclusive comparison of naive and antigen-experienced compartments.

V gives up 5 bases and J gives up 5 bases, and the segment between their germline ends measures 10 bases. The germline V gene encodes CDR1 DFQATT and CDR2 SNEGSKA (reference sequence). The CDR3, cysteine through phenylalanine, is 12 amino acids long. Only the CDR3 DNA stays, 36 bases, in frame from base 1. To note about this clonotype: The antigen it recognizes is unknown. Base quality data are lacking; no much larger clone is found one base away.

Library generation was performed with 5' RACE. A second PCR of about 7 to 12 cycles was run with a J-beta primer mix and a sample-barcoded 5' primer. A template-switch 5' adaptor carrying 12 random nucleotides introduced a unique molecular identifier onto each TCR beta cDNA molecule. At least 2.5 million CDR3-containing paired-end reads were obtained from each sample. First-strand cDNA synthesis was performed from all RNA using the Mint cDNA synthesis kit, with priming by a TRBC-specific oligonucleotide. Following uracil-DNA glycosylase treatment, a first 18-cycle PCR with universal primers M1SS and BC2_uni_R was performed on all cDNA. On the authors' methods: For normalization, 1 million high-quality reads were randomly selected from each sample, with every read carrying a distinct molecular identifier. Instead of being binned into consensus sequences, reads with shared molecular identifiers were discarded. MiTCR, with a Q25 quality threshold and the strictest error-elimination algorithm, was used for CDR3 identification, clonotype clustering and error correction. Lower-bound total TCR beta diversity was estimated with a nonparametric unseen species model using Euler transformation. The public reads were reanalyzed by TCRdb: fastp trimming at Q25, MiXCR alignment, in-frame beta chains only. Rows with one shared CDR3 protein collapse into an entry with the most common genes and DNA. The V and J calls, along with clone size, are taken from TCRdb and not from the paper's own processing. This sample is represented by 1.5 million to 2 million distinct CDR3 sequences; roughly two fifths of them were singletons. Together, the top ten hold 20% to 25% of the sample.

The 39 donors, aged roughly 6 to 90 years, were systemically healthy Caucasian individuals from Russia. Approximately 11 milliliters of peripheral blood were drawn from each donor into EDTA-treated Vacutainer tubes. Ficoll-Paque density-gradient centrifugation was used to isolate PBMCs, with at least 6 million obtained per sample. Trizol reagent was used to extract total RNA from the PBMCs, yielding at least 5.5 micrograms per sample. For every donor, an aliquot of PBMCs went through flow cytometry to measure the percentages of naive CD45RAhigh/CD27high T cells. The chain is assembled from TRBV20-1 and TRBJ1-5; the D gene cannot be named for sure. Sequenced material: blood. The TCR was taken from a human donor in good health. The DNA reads TGCAGTGCTGGCCAGCCCGATCAGCCCCAGCATTTT. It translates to CSAGQPDQPQHF.